The 32 T cell receptor beta chains below all came from one sample that was sequenced in a study of glioma-infiltrating T cells after dendritic cell vaccination. The assay was immunoSEQ multiplex PCR, and TCRdb's table has in-frame clones only and misses some. The sample shows roughly 82,000 clones, around 90% of them seen only once. The material was blood, obtained before dendritic cell vaccination. The receptor source for this set is a human donor with glioblastoma.

The V call is TRBV5-1, the J call TRBJ2-7; TRBD2 agrees at 15 bases. Germline V gives CDR1 SGHRS, CDR2 YFSETQ. V dropped 0 bases and J dropped 2; count of bases not matched to a gene: 6. The CDR3 covers 18 residues. The CDR3: CASSLGGLAGGQTYEQYF. In DNA, the CDR3 is TGCGCCAGCAGCTTGGGGGGACTAGCGGGGGGCCAGACCTACGAGCAGTACTTC.

V is TRBV30 and J is TRBJ1-2; 7 bases are a match to TRBD1. Trimming removed 3 bases from V and 7 bases from J; junction bases left unmatched: 5. This CDR3 spans 12 amino acids. Germline V gene sequence: CDR1 GTSNPN, CDR2 SVGIG (reference sequence). The CDR3 region is CAWRTTGTGYTF. CDR3 DNA: TGTGCCTGGAGAACGACAGGGACTGGCTACACCTTC.

This chain joins TRBV7-3 and TRBJ2-1; 8 bases agree with TRBD2. V was clipped by 5 bases and J by 0 bases; unmatched bases: 3. Germline V CDR1 and CDR2: SGHTA, FQGTGA. The CDR3 sequence is 15 residues long. CDR3 coding DNA: TGTGCCAGCAGCCCCAGCGGGAGCTCCTACAATGAGCAGTTCTTC. Amino acids: CASSPSGSSYNEQFF.

This clone was recorded only once. The genes are TRBV11-2 and TRBJ1-1; 10 positions agree with TRBD1. Looked up from germline, CDR1 is SGHAT and CDR2 is FQNNGV. The CDR3 loop spans 15 amino acids. J was trimmed by 6 bases and V by 2 bases; bases with no gene match: 6. This CDR3 is CASSLTSGTGAEAFF. CDR3 in DNA: TGTGCCAGCAGCTTAACCAGCGGGACAGGGGCTGAAGCTTTCTTT.

DNA for the CDR3: TGTGCCAGCAGCCCCCCGACTAGCGGGGGCTATGAGCAGTTCTTC. Translating it yields CASSPPTSGGYEQFF. The chain recombines TRBV4-2 with TRBJ2-1, with TRBD2 identical over 12 bases. Losses at the gene ends were 4 bases for V and 8 bases for J; bases not matched to a gene: 6. The germline V gene has CDR1 LGHNA and CDR2 YNFKEQ. This CDR3 has 15 amino acids.

This chain uses TRBV30 with TRBJ1-5; D gene unclear. V dropped 1 base and J dropped 3 bases, with 10 bases sitting between them. The CDR3 consists of 14 residues. Germline V gene lookup returns CDR1 GTSNPN and CDR2 SVGIG (reference sequence). This CDR3 reads CAWSGSNPNQPQHF. The CDR3 region has the DNA TGTGCCTGGAGTGGGTCTAATCCCAATCAGCCCCAGCATTTT.

This sequence joins TRBV6-1 and TRBJ2-1; TRBD2 agrees at 8 bases. There are 12 residues in the CDR3. The ends lost 8 bases at V and 12 bases at J; junction bases unmatched: 9. Germline assignment: CDR1 MNHNS and CDR2 SASEGT. CDR3 sequence (DNA): TGTGCCAGCCGTGCGGGGGGCTCGGGGCAGTTCTTC. Translating it yields CASRAGGSGQFF.

This CDR3 is CASSQVRRDGQPQHF. The CDR3 coding sequence is TGCGCCAGCAGCCAAGTGAGGAGGGACGGACAGCCCCAGCATTTT. The V gene is TRBV4-1, the J gene TRBJ1-5; D perhaps matches TRBD1 (5 bases). Germline V CDR1 and CDR2: MGHRA, YSYEKL. The CDR3 length is 15 residues. Trimming left V 1 base short and J 7 bases short, with 14 bases between.

CDR3 residues: CASRGGHTFSGELFF. In DNA form, the CDR3 reads TGCGCCAGCCGAGGAGGGCATACTTTTTCCGGGGAGCTGTTTTTT. The chain uses TRBV10-2 and TRBJ2-2; D might be TRBD2 (6 bases). Trimming cost V 8 bases and J 6 bases, with 19 bases left between them. CDR3 length: 15 amino acids. Germline loops: CDR1 WSHSY, CDR2 SAAADI.

This chain links TRBV2 with TRBJ2-1; TRBD1 agrees at 10 bases. V lost 6 bases to trimming and J lost 3 bases; unmatched junction nucleotides: 5. Looked up from germline, CDR1 is SNHLY and CDR2 is FYNNEI. The CDR3 length is 15 residues. The CDR3 protein is CASRAGTGDYNEQFF. In DNA form, the CDR3 reads TGTGCCAGCAGAGCCGGGACAGGGGACTACAATGAGCAGTTCTTC.

J is TRBJ2-7 and V is TRBV11-1, with TRBD2 matching over 11 bases. CDR1 is SGHAT and CDR2 is FQDESV in the germline V gene (reference sequence). With V trimmed by 6 bases and J by 0 bases, 16 bases remained unmatched. This CDR3 has 19 residues. The chain's CDR3 is CASSSRLGTSGISSYEQYF. The CDR3 DNA is TGTGCCAGCAGTTCCCGATTGGGGACTAGCGGAATTAGCTCCTACGAGCAGTACTTC. Full variable domain (remainder filled in from reference TRBV11-1 and TRBJ2-7): EAEVAQSPRYKITEKSQAVAFWCDPISGHATLYWYRQILGQGPELLVQFQDESVVDDSQLPKDRFSAERLKGVDSTLKIQPAELGDSAMYLCASSSRLGTSGISSYEQYFGPGTRLTVT.

The chain combines TRBV2 with TRBJ2-3; 13 nucleotides line up with TRBD2. V was pared by 5 bases and J by 2 bases, with 13 bases of the junction left unmatched. The germline gives CDR1 SNHLY, CDR2 FYNNEI. The CDR3 runs 19 residues. The CDR3 DNA follows: TGTGCCAGCAGTAGACTAGCGGGGGGCCTTATTCTCTCCACAGATACGCAGTATTTT. Protein: CASSRLAGGLILSTDTQYF.

Of note for this clone: Other DNA sequences in this sample translate to the same CDR3. The CDR3 loop is CASSFDRDTPLHF. The CDR3 DNA follows: TGTGCCAGCAGCTTCGACAGGGATACCCCCCTCCACTTT. The V call is TRBV5-6, the J call TRBJ1-6; 7 positions match TRBD1. CDR3 length: 13 residues. The V segment lost 2 bases and the J segment 13 bases; nucleotides outside the gene matches: 6. Germline loops: CDR1 SGHDT, CDR2 YYEEEE.

V gene TRBV7-8 combines with J gene TRBJ2-1; no definite D call. The CDR3 extends over 13 amino acids. V was clipped by 2 bases and J by 6 bases, with 8 bases between them. Germline CDR1 and CDR2: SGHVS and FQNEAQ. The CDR3 is CASSLFRVNEQFF. In DNA, the CDR3 is TGTGCCAGCAGCTTATTCCGGGTCAATGAGCAGTTCTTC.

The rearrangement links TRBV5-1 to TRBJ2-7; 8 bases fit TRBD1. J was trimmed by 5 bases and V by 0 bases; bases with no gene match: 4. The germline gives CDR1 SGHRS, CDR2 YFSETQ. This CDR3 has 14 residues. CDR3 loop: CASSLGTGPHEQYF. In DNA form, the CDR3 reads TGCGCCAGCAGCTTGGGGACAGGGCCCCACGAGCAGTACTTC.

The J gene is TRBJ1-3, the V gene TRBV4-1; the D is unclear. The CDR3 length is 13 residues. The germline V gene has CDR1 MGHRA and CDR2 YSYEKL. V lost 3 bases and J lost 5, with 8 bases in between. The DNA of the CDR3 is TGCGCCAGCAGCCAGGCCCGTAGAAACACCATATATTTT. Its translation is CASSQARRNTIYF.

The chain combines TRBV29-1 with TRBJ2-3; 9 bases match TRBD2. This CDR3 spans 15 amino acids. Germline CDR1 SQVTM, CDR2 ANQGSEA. The trim removed 6 bases at V and 3 bases at J, leaving 10 bases unmatched. The CDR3 is CSVQGSGGSTDTQYF. DNA of the CDR3: TGCAGCGTCCAGGGTAGCGGGGGTTCTACAGATACGCAGTATTTT.

J is TRBJ1-2 and V is TRBV27, with D unclear. The CDR3 is made up of 15 amino acids. Trimming left V 2 bases short and J 1 base short, with 11 bases between. The germline CDR1 and CDR2 sequences are MNHEY and SMNVEV (reference sequence). CDR3: CASSLVAENNYGYTF. The CDR3 nucleotides read TGTGCCAGCAGTTTAGTGGCGGAGAATAACTATGGCTACACCTTC.

This rearrangement joins TRBV5-4 to TRBJ1-1; D is uncertain. The V end was cut by 0 bases, the J end by 1 base, with 10 bases between. Germline assignment: CDR1 SGHNT and CDR2 YYREEE (reference sequence). CDR3 length: 15 amino acids. The CDR3 DNA follows: TGTGCCAGCAGCTTGGCCGCGGGAAAGAACACTGAAGCTTTCTTT. Translated, it gives CASSLAAGKNTEAFF.

The chain links TRBV10-3 to TRBJ2-1, with TRBD2 matching over 7 bases. Germline CDR1 reads ENHRY; CDR2 reads SYGVKD. V dropped 6 bases and J dropped 6; count of bases not matched to a gene: 26. The CDR3 length is 20 residues. DNA for the CDR3: TGTGCCATCAGGTGGGCTGGAGCGGGATTTCTCCCCCACGCTAGCAATGAGCAGTTCTTC. Amino acid sequence: CAIRWAGAGFLPHASNEQFF.

The rearrangement joins TRBV30 to TRBJ2-2; D is possibly TRBD1 (6 bases). The germline gives CDR1 GTSNPN, CDR2 SVGIG (reference sequence). V gave up 2 bases and J gave up 6 bases, with 10 bases separating them. The CDR3 runs to 13 residues. Here the CDR3 reads CAWSREGAGELFF. The CDR3 nucleotides are TGTGCCTGGAGTCGCGAGGGGGCCGGGGAGCTGTTTTTT.

The chain has TRBV10-2 and TRBJ1-2; TRBD1 agrees at 9 bases. The CDR3 has 14 residues. Germline CDR1 is WSHSY and CDR2 is SAAADI. The J segment lost 5 bases and the V segment lost 8 bases, leaving 9 bases of the junction unmatched. In nucleotides, the CDR3 is TGCGCCAGCGCCCCCGGGACAGGGTTATATGGCTACACCTTC. Translation gives CASAPGTGLYGYTF.

V usage is TRBV6-5 and J usage is TRBJ2-7; 7 positions match TRBD2. Germline CDR1 MNHEY, CDR2 SVGAGI. J gave up 4 bases and V 7 bases, and 10 bases lay outside the gene matches. The CDR3 is made up of 14 amino acids. Written as DNA, the CDR3 is TGTGCCAGCAATGAGCACGGACTAGAGTACGAGCAGTACTTC. It is translated as CASNEHGLEYEQYF.

Turning to this clone: The junction departs from germline at one end; a sequencing error may be responsible. This CDR3 is also generated by other DNA sequences in the sample. The chain links TRBV5-1 to TRBJ1-1; D gene unclear. Germline loops: CDR1 SGHRS, CDR2 YFSETQ. The CDR3 is made up of 13 amino acids. The CDR3 spells CASSWALNTEAFF. The CDR3 nucleotides read TGCGCCAGCAGCTGGGCCTTAAACACTGAAGCTTTCTTC.

V gene TRBV19 combines with J gene TRBJ2-1; D is unresolved. This CDR3 is built from 11 residues. The germline V gene encodes CDR1 LNHDA and CDR2 SQIVND (reference sequence). V lost 3 bases and J lost 15, with 12 bases in between. Here the CDR3 reads CASSIGDLRFF. As DNA, the CDR3 is TGTGCCAGTAGTATCGGAGACCTTAGGTTCTTC.

The chain is built from TRBV6-6 and TRBJ1-2; 9 bases line up with TRBD1. This CDR3 has 15 residues. Germline V gene lookup returns CDR1 MNHNY and CDR2 SVGAGI (reference sequence). V shed 6 bases and J 2 bases; nucleotides not matched to a gene: 7. CDR3 nucleotide sequence: TGTGCCAGCAGGGATCAAACAGGGGGCAACTATGGCTACACCTTC. This gives the protein CASRDQTGGNYGYTF.

J is TRBJ1-1 and V is TRBV18, with D possibly being TRBD1 (6 bases). This CDR3 spans 12 amino acids. Trimming removed 6 bases at V and 6 bases at J, with 11 bases between. Germline assignment: CDR1 KGHSH and CDR2 LQKENI. CDR3 sequence reads: CASSRGGSEAFF. The CDR3 bases are TGTGCCAGCTCCCGAGGGGGATCTGAAGCTTTCTTT.

The DNA of the CDR3 is TGTGCCAGCAGCCTAGGACAGGCCTACACTGAAGCTTTCTTT. Translation gives CASSLGQAYTEAFF. The chain joins TRBV27 to TRBJ1-1; TRBD1 matches 7 bases. The CDR3 length is 14 residues. Germline V gene sequence: CDR1 MNHEY, CDR2 SMNVEV (reference sequence). Losses at the gene ends were 6 bases for V and 3 bases for J; bases not matched to a gene: 7.

The genes are TRBV15 and TRBJ1-1; D is perhaps TRBD1 (6 bases). Germline loops: CDR1 LNHNV, CDR2 YYDKDF (reference sequence). Trimming pared 0 bases from V and 4 bases from J, leaving 15 bases between. The CDR3 is made up of 16 amino acids. CDR3 nucleotide sequence: TGTGCCACCAGCAGAGACCGGCAGGGGCTGGGCACTGAAGCTTTCTTT. Translation: CATSRDRQGLGTEAFF.

This chain connects TRBV18 to TRBJ2-7; D is perhaps TRBD2 (7 bases). The CDR3 runs to 15 residues. Germline CDR1 and CDR2: KGHSH and LQKENI. V lost 0 bases, J lost 0 bases, and 9 bases lay in between. CDR3 in DNA: TGTGCCAGCTCACCACCGGGGGGGGCCTCCTACGAGCAGTACTTC. Amino acids: CASSPPGGASYEQYF.

V usage is TRBV28 and J usage is TRBJ2-2; 9 bases are shared with TRBD1. In germline, CDR1 is MDHEN, CDR2 SYDVKM. V shed 6 bases and J 6 bases; nucleotides not matched to a gene: 8. The CDR3 runs to 15 residues. The CDR3 DNA reads TGTGCCAGCAGCGGCGGACAGGGGCTCGCCGGGGAGCTGTTTTTT. As protein: CASSGGQGLAGELFF.

The chain has TRBV5-1 and TRBJ2-7; 12 bases map to TRBD2. Trimming at V came to 2 bases and at J to 4 bases, leaving 10 bases not matched to a gene. CDR3 length: 17 amino acids. The V gene's germline CDR1 is SGHRS and CDR2 YFSETQ. CDR3 nucleotides: TGCGCCAGCAGCTTTAGACTAGCGGGAGAGGAAACGTACGAGCAGTACTTC. Amino acid sequence: CASSFRLAGEETYEQYF.